The 9 T cell receptor beta chains listed next were all sequenced from one sample in a study of CD8+CD57+ T cells in acquired aplastic anemia. Genomic DNA templated the TCR beta VDJ and CDR3 profiling. TCRdb re-analysed the reads in MiXCR, keeping a single row per CDR3 protein. The sample has some 200,000 distinct CDR3 sequences; approximately 50% are singletons. All sequencing subjects had displayed CD8+CD57+ cell expansion on flow cytometry. The material sequenced was sorted CD4+, CD8+, or CD8+CD57+ T cells (not recorded which) from PBMCs. These receptors were collected from a human donor with aplastic anemia.

The V gene is TRBV20-1, the J gene TRBJ1-5; TRBD1 matches at 8 bases. This CDR3 spans 15 amino acids. CDR1 is DFQATT, CDR2 SNEGSKA, per germline (reference sequence). V gave up 5 bases and J gave up 4 bases; unmatched junction bases: 10. CDR3: CSAPLTGARNQPQHF. CDR3 bases: TGCAGTGCTCCCTTGACAGGGGCAAGGAATCAGCCCCAGCATTTT.

This clonotype was seen repeatedly, ten times or more. The rearrangement joins TRBV7-2 to TRBJ2-6, with D possibly being TRBD1 (6 bases). Germline values: CDR1 SGHTA, CDR2 FQGNSA. The CDR3 sequence is 15 residues long. Trimming shortened V by 4 bases and J by 2 bases, and 9 bases separated the two germline ends. The CDR3 nucleotides read TGTGCCAGCAGCTCAGGGGAGACTGGGGCCAACGTCCTGACTTTC. It is translated as CASSSGETGANVLTF.

A word on this clonotype: A much larger clone differs from this one at a single base, so this may be a read error. This chain uses TRBV5-6 with TRBJ2-7, with 10 bases fitting TRBD1. The CDR3 totals 13 residues. Germline V gives CDR1 SGHDT, CDR2 YYEEEE. With V trimmed by 7 bases and J by 5 bases, 6 bases remained unmatched. In nucleotides, the CDR3 is TGTGCCAGCGGCAGGGGGACAGGGGACGAGCAGTACTTC. Its translation: CASGRGTGDEQYF.

This clonotype was observed many times. The J gene is TRBJ1-1, the V gene TRBV7-9, with a weak D call TRBD1 (5 bases). The CDR3 consists of 13 residues. V lost 6 bases and J lost 5, with 13 bases in between. Germline V gene lookup returns CDR1 SEHNR and CDR2 FQNEAQ (reference sequence). CDR3 sequence (DNA): TGTGCCAGCAGTACGGCAGGGATAACTGAAGCTTTCTTT. Translating it yields CASSTAGITEAFF.

This clonotype was recorded many times. V and J are TRBV19 and TRBJ2-1; TRBD2 agrees at 8 bases. The CDR3 extends over 15 amino acids. The V gene end was trimmed by 3 bases and the J gene end by 8 bases; junction bases not matched to a gene: 9. The germline V gene has CDR1 LNHDA and CDR2 SQIVND (reference sequence). The CDR3 DNA follows: TGTGCCAGTAGTATTCCTCGAGCGGGGGCCTATGAGCAGTTCTTC. Translation gives CASSIPRAGAYEQFF.

V and J are TRBV7-8 and TRBJ1-2; 8 nucleotides match TRBD1. J lost 4 bases, V lost 1 base, and 5 bases had no gene match. The CDR3 has 15 amino acids. Germline CDR1 reads SGHVS; CDR2 reads FQNEAQ. CDR3 bases: TGTGCCAGCAGCTTAGTTGGACAGGGCTTCTATGGCTACACCTTC. Its protein product is CASSLVGQGFYGYTF.

Many counts were recorded for this clonotype. The chain couples TRBV9 to TRBJ2-1; no clear D. In germline, CDR1 is SGDLS, CDR2 YYNGEE. Trimming removed 0 bases from V and 8 bases from J, with 21 bases in between. This CDR3 spans 17 amino acids. The CDR3 loop is CASSVATGLTVLHEQFF. As DNA, the CDR3 is TGTGCCAGCAGCGTAGCTACCGGCCTCACCGTCCTGCATGAGCAGTTCTTC.

This chain joins TRBV6-5 and TRBJ2-7, with D perhaps assigned TRBD1 or TRBD2 (5 bases each). The CDR3 loop spans 14 amino acids. The germline CDR1 and CDR2 sequences are MNHEY and SVGAGI. Trimming cost V 6 bases and J 6 bases, with 18 bases left between them. CDR3 sequence reads: CASSRRDPSGEQYF. For the CDR3, the DNA is TGTGCCAGCAGCCGCAGGGACCCAAGTGGCGAGCAGTACTTC.

To note about this clonotype: The junction departs from germline at one end; a sequencing error may be responsible. The V and J genes are TRBV5-6 and TRBJ2-3, with no clear D. CDR3 length equals 14 residues. Per the germline V gene, CDR1 is SGHDT and CDR2 is YYEEEE. CDR3 bases: TGTGTCAGCAGCTTGGAACCAAGCACAGATACGCAGTATTTT. Protein product: CVSSLEPSTDTQYF.